The entry below describes one TCR beta chain. Its matching antigen is unknown. CDR3 length equals 15 residues. Trimming removed 4 bases from V and 7 bases from J; junction bases left unmatched: 7. The germline gives CDR1 SGHAT, CDR2 FQNNGV. The entry originates in a study of OX40 agonist ivuxolimab in advanced cancers. Findings of the study overall: In the expanded peripheral T cells, antigen specificity was never determined. Clonal expansion in partial responders at 0.1-3.0 mg/kg ranked among the lowest.

Here immunoSEQ multiplex PCR was the method, and the copy in TCRdb shows in-frame clones only, minus some. The sample carries roughly 110,000 clones, 90% recorded once. Sample: CD4+ or CD8+ T cells sorted from blood, taken in a trial of the OX40 agonist ivuxolimab. The genes are TRBV11-2 and TRBJ2-1, with 10 bases identical to TRBD1. This clonotype was sampled from an adult with an advanced solid tumor such as melanoma, head and neck, liver or kidney cancer. The CDR3 loop reads CASSSRDRGLNEQFF. The CDR3 region has the DNA TGTGCCAGCAGCTCCCGGGACAGGGGTTTGAATGAGCAGTTCTTC.